Detailed here is one T cell receptor (beta chain). The antigen is not known. The J segment lost 4 bases and the V segment lost 5 bases, leaving 5 bases of the junction unmatched. Germline lookup yields CDR1 MGHRA and CDR2 YSYEKL. The CDR3 is 14 residues long. The PCR contained 60 Vbeta and 13 Jbeta primers. The method was immunoSEQ multiplex PCR; TCRdb's version includes in-frame clones alone and lacks a portion of them. Here the sample table reports 70,000 to 85,000 clones. The record originates from a study of cytomegalovirus exposure and HLA in healthy donors. Findings and limits, study-wide: Reports indicate that TCR beta sequences accurately predicted the HLA-A and HLA-B alleles of most subjects. The classifier reportedly diagnosed cytomegalovirus status with high sensitivity and specificity. Most of the TCR beta V segments (in an earlier analysis) were productive either about 87% or about 30% of the time.

The V and J genes are TRBV4-1 and TRBJ2-7; 10 bases line up with TRBD2. This receptor was taken from a female donor in good health and CMV-seropositive. Sequencing input: PBMCs. For the CDR3, the DNA is TGCGCCAGCAGCATACGACTAGCGGGTTACGAGCAGTACTTC. It translates to CASSIRLAGYEQYF.